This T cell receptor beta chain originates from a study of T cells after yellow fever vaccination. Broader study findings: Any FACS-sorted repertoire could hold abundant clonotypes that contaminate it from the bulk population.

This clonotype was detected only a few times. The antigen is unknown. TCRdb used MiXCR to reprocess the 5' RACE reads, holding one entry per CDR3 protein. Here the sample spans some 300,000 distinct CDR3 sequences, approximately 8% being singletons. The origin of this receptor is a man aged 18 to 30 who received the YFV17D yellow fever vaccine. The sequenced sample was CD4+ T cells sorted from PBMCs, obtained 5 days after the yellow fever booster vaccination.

The CDR3 sequence is CASSLETGYPGLEQYF. DNA of the CDR3: TGTGCCAGCAGCTTAGAGACAGGGTATCCGGGCTTGGAGCAGTACTTC. The chain links TRBV7-2 to TRBJ2-7; TRBD1 agrees at 7 bases. The V gene's germline CDR1 is SGHTA and CDR2 FQGNSA. The ends lost 1 base at V and 7 bases at J; junction bases unmatched: 13. CDR3 length equals 16 residues.